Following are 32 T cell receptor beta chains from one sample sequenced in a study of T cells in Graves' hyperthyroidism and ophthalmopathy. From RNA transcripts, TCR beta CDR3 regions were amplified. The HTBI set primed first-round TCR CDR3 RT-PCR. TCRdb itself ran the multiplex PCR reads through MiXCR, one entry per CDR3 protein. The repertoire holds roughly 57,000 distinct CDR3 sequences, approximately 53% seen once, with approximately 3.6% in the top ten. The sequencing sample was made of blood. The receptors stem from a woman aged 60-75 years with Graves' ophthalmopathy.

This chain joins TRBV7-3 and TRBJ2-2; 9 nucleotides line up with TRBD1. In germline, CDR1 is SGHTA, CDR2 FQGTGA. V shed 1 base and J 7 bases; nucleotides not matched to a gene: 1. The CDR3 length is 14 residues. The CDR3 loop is CASSLMTGGGELFF. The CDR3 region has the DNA TGTGCCAGCAGCTTAATGACAGGGGGCGGGGAGCTGTTTTTT.

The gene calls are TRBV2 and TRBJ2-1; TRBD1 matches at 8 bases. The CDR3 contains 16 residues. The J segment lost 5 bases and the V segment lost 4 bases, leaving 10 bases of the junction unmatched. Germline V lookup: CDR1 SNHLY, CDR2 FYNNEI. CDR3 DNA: TGTGCCAGCAGTGGCCATACAGGGGGGAACGACAATGAGCAGTTCTTC. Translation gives CASSGHTGGNDNEQFF.

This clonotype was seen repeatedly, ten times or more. DNA for the CDR3: TGCGCCAGCAGCCCCCACCTTCGGGGGGCGGGAGTCACCGGGGAGCTGTTTTTT. The encoded protein is CASSPHLRGAGVTGELFF. The chain carries TRBV4-1 and TRBJ2-2; D may be TRBD2 (7 bases). The CDR3 length is 18 residues. Trimming left V 4 bases short and J 4 bases short, with 22 bases between. CDR1 is MGHRA, CDR2 YSYEKL, per germline.

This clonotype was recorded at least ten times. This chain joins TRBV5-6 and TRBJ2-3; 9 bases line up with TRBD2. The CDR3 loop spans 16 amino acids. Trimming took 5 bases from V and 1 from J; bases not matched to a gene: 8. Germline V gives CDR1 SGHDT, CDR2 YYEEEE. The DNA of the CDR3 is TGTGCCAGCAGACTAACATTAGCGGGGGGCACAGATACGCAGTATTTT. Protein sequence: CASRLTLAGGTDTQYF.

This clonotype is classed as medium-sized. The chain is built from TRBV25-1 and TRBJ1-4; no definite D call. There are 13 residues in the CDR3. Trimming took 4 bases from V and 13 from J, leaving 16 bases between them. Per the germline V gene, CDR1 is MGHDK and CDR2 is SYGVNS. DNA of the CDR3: TGTGCCAGCAGTGGGGAGGGTTACTTGCGACTGTTTTTT. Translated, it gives CASSGEGYLRLFF. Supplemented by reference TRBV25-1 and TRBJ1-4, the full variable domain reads EADIYQTPRYLVIGTGKKITLECSQTMGHDKMYWYQQDPGMELHLIHYSYGVNSTEKGDLSSESTVSRIRTEHFPLTLESARPSHTSQYLCASSGEGYLRLFFGSGTQLSVL.

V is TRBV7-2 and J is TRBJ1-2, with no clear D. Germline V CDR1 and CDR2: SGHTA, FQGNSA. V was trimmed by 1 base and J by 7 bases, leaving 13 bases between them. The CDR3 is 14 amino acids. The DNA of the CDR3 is TGTGCCAGCAGCTTAGGGTCGGGGTTCGCTGGCTACACCTTC. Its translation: CASSLGSGFAGYTF.

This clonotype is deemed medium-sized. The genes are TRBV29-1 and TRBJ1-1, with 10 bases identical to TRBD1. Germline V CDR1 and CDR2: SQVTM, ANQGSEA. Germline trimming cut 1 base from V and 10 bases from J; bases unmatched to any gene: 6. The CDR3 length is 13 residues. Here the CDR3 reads CSVEADRGGGAFF. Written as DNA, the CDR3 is TGCAGCGTTGAAGCGGACAGGGGGGGAGGAGCTTTCTTT.

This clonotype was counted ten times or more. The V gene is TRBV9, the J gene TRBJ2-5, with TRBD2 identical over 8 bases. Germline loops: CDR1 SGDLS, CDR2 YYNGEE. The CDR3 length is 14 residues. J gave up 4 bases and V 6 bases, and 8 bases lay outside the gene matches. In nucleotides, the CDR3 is TGTGCCAGCAACTTAGCGGGAAGCGGAGAGACCCAGTACTTC. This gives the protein CASNLAGSGETQYF.

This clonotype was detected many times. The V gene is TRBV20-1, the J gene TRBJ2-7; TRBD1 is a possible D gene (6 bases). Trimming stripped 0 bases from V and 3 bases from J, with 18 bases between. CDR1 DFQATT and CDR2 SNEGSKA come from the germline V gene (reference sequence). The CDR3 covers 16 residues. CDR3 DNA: TGCAGTGCTAGAGATGAGCTGGGACAACTACGCTACGAGCAGTACTTC. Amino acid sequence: CSARDELGQLRYEQYF.

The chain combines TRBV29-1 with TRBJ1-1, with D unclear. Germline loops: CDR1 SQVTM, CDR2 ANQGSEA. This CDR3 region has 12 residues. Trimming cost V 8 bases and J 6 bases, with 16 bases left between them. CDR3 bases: TGCAGCTCGGAACACCGGGGAGCTGAAGCTTTCTTT. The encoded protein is CSSEHRGAEAFF.

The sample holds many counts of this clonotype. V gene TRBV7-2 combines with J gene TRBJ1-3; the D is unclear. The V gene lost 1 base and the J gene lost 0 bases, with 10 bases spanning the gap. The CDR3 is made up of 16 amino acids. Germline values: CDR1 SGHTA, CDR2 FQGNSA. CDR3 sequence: CASSLGTADSGNTIYF. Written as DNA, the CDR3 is TGTGCCAGCAGCTTAGGTACGGCGGACTCTGGAAACACCATATATTTT.

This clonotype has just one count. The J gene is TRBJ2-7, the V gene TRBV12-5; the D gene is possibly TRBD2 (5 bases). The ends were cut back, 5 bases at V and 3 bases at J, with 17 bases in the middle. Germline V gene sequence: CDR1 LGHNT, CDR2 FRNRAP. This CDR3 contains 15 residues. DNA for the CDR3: TGTGCTAGTGGTACCGGACTCCTCAGAGACTACGAGCAGTACTTC. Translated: CASGTGLLRDYEQYF.

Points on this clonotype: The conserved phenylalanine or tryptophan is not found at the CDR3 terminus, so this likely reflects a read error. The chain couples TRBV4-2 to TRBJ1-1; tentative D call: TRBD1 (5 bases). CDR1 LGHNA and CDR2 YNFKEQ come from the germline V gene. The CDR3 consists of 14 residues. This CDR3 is CVSSQELGRTEAFS. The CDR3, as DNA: TGTGTCAGCAGCCAAGAACTGGGGCGGACTGAAGCTTTCTCT.

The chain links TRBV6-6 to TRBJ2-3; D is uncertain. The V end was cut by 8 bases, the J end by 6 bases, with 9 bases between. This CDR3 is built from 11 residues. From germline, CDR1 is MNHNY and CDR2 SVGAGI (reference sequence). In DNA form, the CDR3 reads TGTGCCAGCCTTCAGAGTGATACGCAGTATTTT. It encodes CASLQSDTQYF.

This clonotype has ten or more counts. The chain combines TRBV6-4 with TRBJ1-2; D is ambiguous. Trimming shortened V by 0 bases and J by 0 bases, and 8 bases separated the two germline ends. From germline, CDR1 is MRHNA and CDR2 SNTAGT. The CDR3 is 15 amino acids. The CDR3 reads CASSDSRRPNYGYTF. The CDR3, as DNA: TGTGCCAGCAGTGACTCTAGGCGCCCTAACTATGGCTACACCTTC.

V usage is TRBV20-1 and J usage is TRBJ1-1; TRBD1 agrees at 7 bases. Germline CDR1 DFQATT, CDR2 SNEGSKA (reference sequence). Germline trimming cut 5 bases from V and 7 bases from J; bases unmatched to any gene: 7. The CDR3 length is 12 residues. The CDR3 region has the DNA TGCAGTGCTTCTGGAAGGGACAGTGAAGCTTTCTTT. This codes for CSASGRDSEAFF.

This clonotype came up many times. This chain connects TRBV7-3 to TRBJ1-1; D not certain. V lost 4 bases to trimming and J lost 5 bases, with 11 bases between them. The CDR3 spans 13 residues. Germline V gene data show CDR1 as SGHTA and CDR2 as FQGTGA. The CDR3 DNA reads TGTGCCAGCAGCTCCGGCGTTGGTACTGAAGCTTTCTTT. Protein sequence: CASSSGVGTEAFF.

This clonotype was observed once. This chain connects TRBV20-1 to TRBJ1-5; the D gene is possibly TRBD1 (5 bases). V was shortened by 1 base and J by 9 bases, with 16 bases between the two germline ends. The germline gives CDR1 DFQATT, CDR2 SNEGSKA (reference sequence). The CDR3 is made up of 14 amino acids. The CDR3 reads CSARGRSGAGPQHF. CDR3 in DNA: TGCAGTGCTAGAGGCCGGAGCGGGGCAGGGCCCCAGCATTTT.

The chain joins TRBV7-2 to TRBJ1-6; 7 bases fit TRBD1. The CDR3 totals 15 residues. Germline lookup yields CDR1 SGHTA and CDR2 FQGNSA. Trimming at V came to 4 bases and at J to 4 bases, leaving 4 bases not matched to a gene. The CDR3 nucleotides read TGTGCCAGCAGCTCGCGGGACAGTTATAATTCACCCCTCCACTTT. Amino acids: CASSSRDSYNSPLHF.

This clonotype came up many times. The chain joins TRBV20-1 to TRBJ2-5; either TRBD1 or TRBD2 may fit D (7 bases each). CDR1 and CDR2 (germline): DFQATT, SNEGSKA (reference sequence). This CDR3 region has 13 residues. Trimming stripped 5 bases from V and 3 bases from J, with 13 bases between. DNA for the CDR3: TGCAGTGCTCCCAGGGGGGGGGAAGAGACCCAGTACTTC. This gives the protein CSAPRGGEETQYF.

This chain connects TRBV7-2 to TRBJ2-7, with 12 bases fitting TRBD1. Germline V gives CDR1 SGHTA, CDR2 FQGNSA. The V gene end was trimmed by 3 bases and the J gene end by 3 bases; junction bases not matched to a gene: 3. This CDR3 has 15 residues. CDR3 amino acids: CASSFRDRGHYEQYF. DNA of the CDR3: TGTGCCAGCAGCTTCCGGGACAGGGGGCACTACGAGCAGTACTTC.

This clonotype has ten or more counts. CDR3 amino acids: CASRRGGSQETQYF. CDR3 nucleotide sequence: TGTGCCAGCAGGCGCGGGGGGTCCCAAGAGACCCAGTACTTC. J is TRBJ2-5 and V is TRBV7-2, with TRBD2 matching over 8 bases. With V trimmed by 6 bases and J by 1 base, 4 bases remained unmatched. The CDR3 has 14 residues. Germline CDR1 SGHTA, CDR2 FQGNSA.

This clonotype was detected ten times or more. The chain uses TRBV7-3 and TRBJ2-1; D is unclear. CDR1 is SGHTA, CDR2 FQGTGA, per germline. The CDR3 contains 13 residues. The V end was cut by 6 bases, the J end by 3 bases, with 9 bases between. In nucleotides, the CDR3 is TGTGCCAGCAGTTTACGGGTCTACAATGAGCAGTTCTTC. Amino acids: CASSLRVYNEQFF. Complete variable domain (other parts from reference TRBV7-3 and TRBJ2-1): GAGVSQTPSNKVTEKGKYVELRCDPISGHTALYWYRQSLGQGPEFLIYFQGTGAADDSGLPNDRFFAVRPEGSVSTLKIQRTERGDSAVYLCASSLRVYNEQFFGPGTRLTVL.

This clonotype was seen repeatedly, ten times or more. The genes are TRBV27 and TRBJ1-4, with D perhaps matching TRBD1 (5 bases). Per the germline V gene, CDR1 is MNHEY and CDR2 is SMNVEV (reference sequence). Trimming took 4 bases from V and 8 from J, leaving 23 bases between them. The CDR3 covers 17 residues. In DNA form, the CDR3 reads TGTGCCAGCAGTTATACACCCACGACAGTTGGGGGGGAAAAACTGTTTTTT. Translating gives CASSYTPTTVGGEKLFF.

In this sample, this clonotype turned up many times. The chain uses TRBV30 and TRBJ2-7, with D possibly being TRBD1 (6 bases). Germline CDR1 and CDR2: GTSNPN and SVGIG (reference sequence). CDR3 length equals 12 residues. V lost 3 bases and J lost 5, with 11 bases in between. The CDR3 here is CAWRRTGNEQYF. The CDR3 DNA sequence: TGTGCCTGGAGGCGAACAGGGAACGAGCAGTACTTC.

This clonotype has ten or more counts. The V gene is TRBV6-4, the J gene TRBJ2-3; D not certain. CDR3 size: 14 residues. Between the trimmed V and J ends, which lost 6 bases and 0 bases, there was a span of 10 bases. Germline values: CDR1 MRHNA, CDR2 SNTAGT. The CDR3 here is CASSQTSSTDTQYF. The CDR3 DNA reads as TGTGCCAGCAGCCAGACTTCTAGCACAGATACGCAGTATTTT.

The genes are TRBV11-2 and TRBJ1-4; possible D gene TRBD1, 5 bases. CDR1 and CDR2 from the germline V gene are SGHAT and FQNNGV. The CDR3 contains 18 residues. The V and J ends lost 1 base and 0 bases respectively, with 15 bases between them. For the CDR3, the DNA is TGTGCCAGCAGCTTAGCCAGGGTGGGAGTTGCAACTAATGAAAAACTGTTTTTT. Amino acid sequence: CASSLARVGVATNEKLFF.

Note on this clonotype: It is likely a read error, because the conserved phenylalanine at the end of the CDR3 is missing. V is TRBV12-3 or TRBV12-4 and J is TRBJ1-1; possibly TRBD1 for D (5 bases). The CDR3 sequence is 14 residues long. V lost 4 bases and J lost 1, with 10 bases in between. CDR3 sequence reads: CASSSGAENTEAFL. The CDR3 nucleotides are TGTGCCAGCAGTTCCGGGGCAGAGAACACTGAAGCTTTCCTT.

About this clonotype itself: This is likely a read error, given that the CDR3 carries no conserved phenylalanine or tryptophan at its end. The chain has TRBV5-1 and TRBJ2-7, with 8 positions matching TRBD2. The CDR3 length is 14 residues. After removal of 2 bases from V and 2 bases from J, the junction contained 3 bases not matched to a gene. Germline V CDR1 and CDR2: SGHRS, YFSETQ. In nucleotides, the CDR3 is TGCGCCAGCAGCTTAACTAGCGGCCCCTACGAGCAGTACCTC. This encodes CASSLTSGPYEQYL.

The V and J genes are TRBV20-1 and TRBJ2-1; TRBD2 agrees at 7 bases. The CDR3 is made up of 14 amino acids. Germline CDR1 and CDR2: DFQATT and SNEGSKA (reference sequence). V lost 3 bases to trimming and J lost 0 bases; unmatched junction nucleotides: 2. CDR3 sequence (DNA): TGCAGTGCTAGGAGCGGGAACTCCTACAATGAGCAGTTCTTC. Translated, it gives CSARSGNSYNEQFF.

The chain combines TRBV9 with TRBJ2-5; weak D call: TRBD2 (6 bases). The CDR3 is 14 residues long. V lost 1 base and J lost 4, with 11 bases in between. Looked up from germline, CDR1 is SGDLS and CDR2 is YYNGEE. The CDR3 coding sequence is TGTGCCAGCAGCGTAAGAGGGGAGGTAGAGACCCAGTACTTC. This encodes CASSVRGEVETQYF.

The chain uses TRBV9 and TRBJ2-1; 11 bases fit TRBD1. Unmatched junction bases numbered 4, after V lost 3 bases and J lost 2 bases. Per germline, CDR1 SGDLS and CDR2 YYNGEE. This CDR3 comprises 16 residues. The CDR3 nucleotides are TGTGCCAGCAGCGGCCCGGGACAGGGGGCCTACAATGAGCAGTTCTTC. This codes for CASSGPGQGAYNEQFF. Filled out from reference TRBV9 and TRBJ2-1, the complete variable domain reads DSGVTQTPKHLITATGQRVTLRCSPRSGDLSVYWYQQSLDQGLQFLIQYYNGEERAKGNILERFSAQQFPDLHSELNLSSLELGDSALYFCASSGPGQGAYNEQFFGPGTRLTVL.